Below, one TCR beta chain is given with its context. Germline values: CDR1 MDHEN, CDR2 SYDVKM. CDR3 length: 12 residues. V lost 3 bases, J lost 7 bases, and 10 bases lay in between. This specimen belongs to a study of control samples from healthy donors and cancer patients. Profiled with immunoSEQ multiplex PCR; TCRdb holds only in-frame clones, not every one. This repertoire shows 150,000 to 200,000 clones, about nine tenths found once; its top ten account for approximately 1.4%. This clonotype was sampled from a woman aged 25 to 39 in good health. V gene TRBV28 combines with J gene TRBJ2-7; D is perhaps TRBD1 (5 bases). The sequenced sample was blood. CDR3 nucleotide sequence: TGTGCCAGCAGTTTGGGGCGGTGGGAGCAGTACTTC. This encodes CASSLGRWEQYF.